This TCR beta chain was documented in a study of response to subunit inactivated influenza vaccine. Study outcomes and limitations: Authors proposed each seasonal influenza vaccination draws in few new T cells.

Turning to this clonotype: What it binds is not known.

TCRdb reprocessed the RT-PCR reads via MiXCR and lists one record per CDR3 protein. The data show 610,000 or so distinct CDR3 sequences, with around 15% seen just once and 11% held by the top ten. V was clipped by 7 bases and J by 5 bases, with 15 bases between them. Germline V CDR1 and CDR2: SQVTM, ANQGSEA. The CDR3 is 12 amino acids. This TCR derives from a man in his fifties or sixties who received an inactivated influenza vaccine. The sequences come from PBMCs from blood, collected approximately 13 days after vaccination. The chain uses TRBV29-1 and TRBJ2-7; a weak D match, TRBD1 (6 bases). The CDR3 DNA sequence: TGCAGCGCCGCCCCAGGGGCGGACGAGCAGTACTTC. Translated: CSAAPGADEQYF.